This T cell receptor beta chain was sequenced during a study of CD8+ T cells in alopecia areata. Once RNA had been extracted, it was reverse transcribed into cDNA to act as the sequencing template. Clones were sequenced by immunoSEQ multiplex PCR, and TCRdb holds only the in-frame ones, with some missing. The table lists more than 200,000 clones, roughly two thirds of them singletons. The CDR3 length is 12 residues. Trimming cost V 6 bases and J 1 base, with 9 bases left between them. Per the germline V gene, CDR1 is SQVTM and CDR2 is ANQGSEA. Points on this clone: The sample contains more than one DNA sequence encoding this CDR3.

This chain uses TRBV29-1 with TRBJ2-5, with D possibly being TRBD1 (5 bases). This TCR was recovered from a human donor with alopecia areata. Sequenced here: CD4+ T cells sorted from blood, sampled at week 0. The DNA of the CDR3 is TGCAGCGTGGGGCGCCCCCAAGAGACCCAGTACTTC. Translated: CSVGRPQETQYF.